This T cell receptor beta chain is from a study of blood T cell repertoires in COVID-19. Some clones are missing from TCRdb's copy, which holds only in-frame ones; the method was immunoSEQ multiplex PCR. The data show over 100,000 clones, 80% to 90% seen once. Seattle's cohort entered during active infection and was followed longitudinally. Germline V CDR1 and CDR2: KGHSH, LQKENI. Unmatched junction bases numbered 5, after V lost 6 bases and J lost 3 bases. The CDR3 is 14 residues long. This clonotype was obtained from a man aged 55 to 70 with COVID-19, enrolled during active disease. This chain connects TRBV18 to TRBJ1-1, with 9 bases lining up with TRBD1. The source material was peripheral blood. The DNA for the CDR3 is TGTGCCAGCTCGTTTACAGGGGGCTACACTGAAGCTTTCTTT. This sequence encodes CASSFTGGYTEAFF.